Each of the 3 T cell receptor beta chains below was sequenced from the same sample in a study of T cell repertoires in cytomegalovirus infection. Via MiXCR, TCRdb re-called the reads, giving one row per CDR3 protein. In the table there are approximately 400,000 distinct CDR3 sequences, roughly 31% of which are singletons. Sequencing was carried out using PBMCs. The source is a human donor in good health (CMV status not recorded). Some clones in this sample may be carry-over from other donors' samples.

This clonotype was seen repeatedly, ten times or more. This sequence joins TRBV12-3 or TRBV12-4 and TRBJ1-2, with 7 bases lining up with TRBD1. CDR3 length equals 14 residues. V dropped 5 bases and J dropped 5; count of bases not matched to a gene: 8. CDR3 DNA sequence: TGTGCCAGCAGTGGGGACAGAACCCCGTATGGCTACACCTTC. Translating gives CASSGDRTPYGYTF.

This chain uses TRBV13 with TRBJ1-2; no firm D call. The CDR3 runs to 14 residues. Trimming removed 3 bases from V and 0 bases from J, with 8 bases in between. Per germline, CDR1 PRHDT and CDR2 FYEKMQ (reference sequence). CDR3 in amino acids: CASSFGDTNYGYTF. In DNA form, the CDR3 reads TGTGCCAGCAGCTTCGGAGATACTAACTATGGCTACACCTTC.

The rearrangement uses TRBV6-1 and TRBJ1-2; no clear D gene. CDR3 length: 11 amino acids. V dropped 5 bases and J dropped 8 bases, with 9 bases sitting between them. Germline V gene sequence: CDR1 MNHNS, CDR2 SASEGT. CDR3 sequence: CASSYGGGYTF. The DNA of the CDR3 is TGTGCCAGCAGTTACGGAGGGGGCTACACCTTC.